A selection of T cell receptor beta chains follows, all from one sample in a study of blood T cell repertoires in COVID-19. The repertoire was sequenced with immunoSEQ multiplex PCR; TCRdb's copy has only in-frame clones and lacks some. In the table there are about 47,000 clones, 81% of which are singletons. The sample was peripheral blood. Receptor source: an elderly woman with COVID-19, enrolled during active disease. Both conserved end residues are part of each CDR3. D genes are given only for firm matches. Clone size is shown for a subset of rows, as once, few, many or a class of expanded clone.

cdr3_nt: TGTGCCACCAGTGACCGGACTAGCGGGAGGAAAGAGCAGTACTTC
cdr3_aa: CATSDRTSGRKEQYF
d_call: TRBD2
j_call: TRBJ2-7
clone_size: NA
v_call: TRBV24-1

cdr3_nt: TGTGCCAGCAGCGTAACCAGACTGAGCACAGATACGCAGTATTTT
cdr3_aa: CASSVTRLSTDTQYF
d_call: NA
j_call: TRBJ2-3
clone_size: NA
v_call: TRBV9

cdr3_nt: TGCGCCAGCAGCTTCAGCGGGGAGCTGTTTTTT
cdr3_aa: CASSFSGELFF
d_call: NA
j_call: TRBJ2-2
clone_size: NA
v_call: TRBV5-1

cdr3_nt: TGCAGCGTCAACCTTGCGACTATTATAGATACGCAGTATTTT
cdr3_aa: CSVNLATIIDTQYF
d_call: NA
j_call: TRBJ2-3
clone_size: NA
v_call: TRBV29-1

cdr3_nt: TGCGCCAGCAGCCAAGGGTTGCGAGGCTACACCTTC
cdr3_aa: CASSQGLRGYTF
d_call: NA
j_call: TRBJ1-2
clone_size: NA
v_call: TRBV4-1

cdr3_nt: TGTGCCAGCTCAGCCCCAGCGGGAGGTGGAAACACCGGGGAGCTGTTTTTT
cdr3_aa: CASSAPAGGGNTGELFF
d_call: TRBD2
j_call: TRBJ2-2
clone_size: once
v_call: TRBV18

cdr3_nt: TGTGCCAGCATGGACAGGGTGCCCGGGGAGCTGTTTTTT
cdr3_aa: CASMDRVPGELFF
d_call: TRBD1
j_call: TRBJ2-2
clone_size: NA
v_call: TRBV3-1/TRBV3-2

cdr3_nt: TGTGCCAGCGGTGGGAGACTCTCTCACGAGCAGTACTTC
cdr3_aa: CASGGRLSHEQYF
d_call: NA
j_call: TRBJ2-7
clone_size: NA
v_call: TRBV27

cdr3_nt: TGTGCCACCAGTGATGTCCGAGCAGGGATCACAGATACGCAGTATTTT
cdr3_aa: CATSDVRAGITDTQYF
d_call: NA
j_call: TRBJ2-3
clone_size: NA
v_call: TRBV24-1

cdr3_nt: TGTGCCAGCAGCCAAGGGGTAAGCGTGTCGGGCTACGAGCAGTACTTC
cdr3_aa: CASSQGVSVSGYEQYF
d_call: NA
j_call: TRBJ2-7
clone_size: NA
v_call: TRBV3-1/TRBV3-2

cdr3_nt: TGTGCCAGCAGTCCCCGGGGGGGCGGATTTTCCACAGATACGCAGTATTTT
cdr3_aa: CASSPRGGGFSTDTQYF
d_call: TRBD2
j_call: TRBJ2-3
clone_size: NA
v_call: TRBV2

cdr3_nt: TGCGCCAGCAGTGAGTCTAGCGGCACAGATACGCAGTATTTT
cdr3_aa: CASSESSGTDTQYF
d_call: NA
j_call: TRBJ2-3
clone_size: NA
v_call: TRBV10-2

cdr3_nt: TGCGCCAGCAGCCAAGTCCAGGGCACTAATGAAAAACTGTTTTTT
cdr3_aa: CASSQVQGTNEKLFF
d_call: NA
j_call: TRBJ1-4
clone_size: NA
v_call: TRBV4-1

cdr3_nt: TGTGCCAGCAGCAACGAGAAAGGAGGCTATGGCTACACCTTC
cdr3_aa: CASSNEKGGYGYTF
d_call: NA
j_call: TRBJ1-2
clone_size: NA
v_call: TRBV6-4

cdr3_nt: TGTGCCAGCAGCTTGGTAGCGGGAGGGTTTGTCGAGCAGTACTTC
cdr3_aa: CASSLVAGGFVEQYF
d_call: TRBD2
j_call: TRBJ2-7
clone_size: NA
v_call: TRBV5-6

cdr3_nt: TGCGCCAGCAGTGAGGGCCCCAAGGAGACCCAGTACTTC
cdr3_aa: CASSEGPKETQYF
d_call: NA
j_call: TRBJ2-5
clone_size: NA
v_call: TRBV10-1

cdr3_nt: TGTGCCAGCAGCCTAACTAGAAACAATGAGCAGTTCTTC
cdr3_aa: CASSLTRNNEQFF
d_call: NA
j_call: TRBJ2-1
clone_size: NA
v_call: TRBV3-1/TRBV3-2

cdr3_nt: TGTGCCAGCAGTACAGGGGGCACCGGGGAGCTGTTTTTT
cdr3_aa: CASSTGGTGELFF
d_call: TRBD1
j_call: TRBJ2-2
clone_size: NA
v_call: TRBV2

cdr3_nt: TGTGCCAGCAGCCTGCTCGGGACTAGCGGCACCGGGGAGCTGTTTTTT
cdr3_aa: CASSLLGTSGTGELFF
d_call: TRBD2
j_call: TRBJ2-2
clone_size: once
v_call: TRBV28

cdr3_nt: TGTGCCAGCAGCGTAGCAGCAACTAATGAAAAACTGTTTTTT
cdr3_aa: CASSVAATNEKLFF
d_call: NA
j_call: TRBJ1-4
clone_size: NA
v_call: TRBV9

cdr3_nt: TGCGCCAGCAGCTCTGTCGGGTCCACCTACGAGCAGTACTTC
cdr3_aa: CASSSVGSTYEQYF
d_call: NA
j_call: TRBJ2-7
clone_size: NA
v_call: TRBV5-1

cdr3_nt: TGTGCCAGCAGCCCGGGGTCTTTCCGAGAGACCCAGTACTTC
cdr3_aa: CASSPGSFRETQYF
d_call: NA
j_call: TRBJ2-5
clone_size: few
v_call: TRBV14

cdr3_nt: TGTGCCAGCAGCTTGAAAGCCGGGGATGAAAAACTGTTTTTT
cdr3_aa: CASSLKAGDEKLFF
d_call: NA
j_call: TRBJ1-4
clone_size: NA
v_call: TRBV5-4

cdr3_nt: TGTGCCAGCAGCCGGGGGCGGGCGGGGAACACCGGGGAGCTGTTTTTT
cdr3_aa: CASSRGRAGNTGELFF
d_call: NA
j_call: TRBJ2-2
clone_size: NA
v_call: TRBV3-1/TRBV3-2

cdr3_nt: TGTGCCAGCAGTGACTCGACACCACCGATTATGATGAACACTGAAGCTTTCTTT
cdr3_aa: CASSDSTPPIMMNTEAFF
d_call: NA
j_call: TRBJ1-1
clone_size: NA
v_call: TRBV6-4

cdr3_nt: TGCGCCAGCAGCCCTGGGCAGGCGGGAAACACCATATATTTT
cdr3_aa: CASSPGQAGNTIYF
d_call: NA
j_call: TRBJ1-3
clone_size: NA
v_call: TRBV5-1

cdr3_nt: TGTGCCAGCAGCCGCCCCCCCGAGCGGGATGAGCAGTTCTTC
cdr3_aa: CASSRPPERDEQFF
d_call: NA
j_call: TRBJ2-1
clone_size: NA
v_call: TRBV7-9

cdr3_nt: TGTGCCACCAGGAGGACAGAAGACACCGGGGAGCTGTTTTTT
cdr3_aa: CATRRTEDTGELFF
d_call: NA
j_call: TRBJ2-2
clone_size: NA
v_call: TRBV24-1

cdr3_nt: TGTGCCAGCAGTGCGGACAGGGGCTCTGGTGAGCCCCAGCATTTT
cdr3_aa: CASSADRGSGEPQHF
d_call: TRBD1
j_call: TRBJ1-5
clone_size: NA
v_call: TRBV2

cdr3_nt: TGTGCCAGCAGCAAAGAGGGAGATCCTAGCACAGATACGCAGTATTTT
cdr3_aa: CASSKEGDPSTDTQYF
d_call: NA
j_call: TRBJ2-3
clone_size: NA
v_call: TRBV21-1

cdr3_nt: TGTGCCAGCAGTTTATCGGGCACGGGAGTATCGACCGATACGCAGTATTTT
cdr3_aa: CASSLSGTGVSTDTQYF
d_call: NA
j_call: TRBJ2-3
clone_size: few
v_call: TRBV27

cdr3_nt: TGTGCCACCTTCACCGGGATAGGCAACACCATATATTTT
cdr3_aa: CATFTGIGNTIYF
d_call: NA
j_call: TRBJ1-3
clone_size: NA
v_call: TRBV12-3/TRBV12-4

cdr3_nt: TGCAGCGTAGGGACTAGCGGGAGTCTTTCAGATACGCAGTATTTT
cdr3_aa: CSVGTSGSLSDTQYF
d_call: TRBD2
j_call: TRBJ2-3
clone_size: NA
v_call: TRBV29-1

cdr3_nt: TGTGCCAGTAGTACAATTGACAGGGATCACTATGGCTACACCTTC
cdr3_aa: CASSTIDRDHYGYTF
d_call: TRBD1
j_call: TRBJ1-2
clone_size: NA
v_call: TRBV19

cdr3_nt: TGTGCCAGCAGTGAAAACGGGAATTCACCCCTCCACTTT
cdr3_aa: CASSENGNSPLHF
d_call: NA
j_call: TRBJ1-6
clone_size: NA
v_call: TRBV6-1

cdr3_nt: TGTGCCTGGAAGGGACAGGAGACCCAGTACTTC
cdr3_aa: CAWKGQETQYF
d_call: TRBD1
j_call: TRBJ2-5
clone_size: NA
v_call: TRBV30

cdr3_nt: TGTGCCAGCAGCTTAGCCGGGACTAGCGGGAGAGGCACCTACAATGAGCAGTTCTTC
cdr3_aa: CASSLAGTSGRGTYNEQFF
d_call: TRBD2
j_call: TRBJ2-1
clone_size: NA
v_call: TRBV7-9

cdr3_nt: TGTGCCAGCTACATCCCCGGGCCAGGGGAAGATACGCAGTATTTT
cdr3_aa: CASYIPGPGEDTQYF
d_call: NA
j_call: TRBJ2-3
clone_size: NA
v_call: TRBV6-5

cdr3_nt: TGTGCCAGCAGCTTAGTGGGGGCAGGAGAGACCCAGTACTTC
cdr3_aa: CASSLVGAGETQYF
d_call: NA
j_call: TRBJ2-5
clone_size: NA
v_call: TRBV7-9

cdr3_nt: TGTGCCAGTAGAGCGCGGGGTCCGAACACCGGGGAGCTGTTTTTT
cdr3_aa: CASRARGPNTGELFF
d_call: NA
j_call: TRBJ2-2
clone_size: NA
v_call: TRBV19